Listed below are T cell receptor beta chains from one sample, sequenced in a study of blood T cell repertoires in COVID-19. Repertoires were generated with immunoSEQ multiplex PCR, while TCRdb's copy carries only in-frame clones and drops some. The table records a few hundred thousand clones, about 89% of them present only once. The sample comprised peripheral blood. All receptors come from a man aged 25-45 years with acute or convalescent COVID-19. Each CDR3 is given with its conserved first and last residue. The D gene is left open where the match is weak. Clone size is not always given. Where it is, it says once, few, many or a class for expanded clones.

V,J,size,length,D,CDR3,DNA
TRBV13,TRBJ2-2,.,14,.,CASIRRMGTGELFF,TGTGCCAGCATCCGGAGGATGGGCACCGGGGAGCTGTTTTTT
TRBV19,TRBJ1-5,.,16,.,CASSILAGRGYQPQHF,TGTGCCAGTAGTATTCTAGCGGGACGGGGTTATCAGCCCCAGCATTTT
TRBV11-3,TRBJ2-7,.,15,TRBD2,CASSPGLAGVGEQYF,TGTGCCAGCAGCCCTGGACTAGCGGGGGTGGGCGAGCAGTACTTC
TRBV2,TRBJ1-5,few,13,TRBD1,CASSRQGGQPQHF,TGTGCCAGCTCCCGACAGGGGGGTCAGCCCCAGCATTTT
TRBV11-2,TRBJ2-1,.,12,.,CASGKGYNEQFF,TGTGCCAGCGGCAAGGGGTACAATGAGCAGTTCTTC
TRBV2,TRBJ1-5,.,15,TRBD1,CASSQDGTENQPQHF,TGTGCCAGCAGTCAAGACGGGACAGAAAATCAGCCCCAGCATTTT
TRBV7-7,TRBJ2-1,.,15,TRBD2,CASSRASGGAHEQFF,TGTGCTAGCAGCCGAGCTAGCGGGGGGGCCCATGAGCAGTTCTTC
TRBV5-6,TRBJ2-5,once,11,.,CASSWRETQYF,TGTGCCAGCAGCTGGAGGGAGACCCAGTACTTC
TRBV12-3/TRBV12-4,TRBJ1-1,.,11,.,CASSSGVNAFF,TGTGCCAGCAGTTCCGGGGTTAACGCTTTCTTT
TRBV5-1,TRBJ2-1,.,13,.,CASSFVGGDEQFF,TGCGCCAGCAGCTTTGTAGGAGGCGATGAGCAGTTCTTC
TRBV29-1,TRBJ1-3,.,13,.,CSAARGSGNTIYF,TGCAGCGCGGCCAGGGGATCTGGAAACACCATATATTTT
TRBV5-6,TRBJ2-7,.,14,.,CASSLWGLFWEQYF,TGTGCCAGCAGCTTGTGGGGACTCTTTTGGGAGCAGTACTTC
TRBV18,TRBJ1-1,.,16,TRBD1,CASSPPYRGSNTEAFF,TGTGCCAGCTCACCACCCTACAGGGGTTCGAACACTGAAGCTTTCTTT